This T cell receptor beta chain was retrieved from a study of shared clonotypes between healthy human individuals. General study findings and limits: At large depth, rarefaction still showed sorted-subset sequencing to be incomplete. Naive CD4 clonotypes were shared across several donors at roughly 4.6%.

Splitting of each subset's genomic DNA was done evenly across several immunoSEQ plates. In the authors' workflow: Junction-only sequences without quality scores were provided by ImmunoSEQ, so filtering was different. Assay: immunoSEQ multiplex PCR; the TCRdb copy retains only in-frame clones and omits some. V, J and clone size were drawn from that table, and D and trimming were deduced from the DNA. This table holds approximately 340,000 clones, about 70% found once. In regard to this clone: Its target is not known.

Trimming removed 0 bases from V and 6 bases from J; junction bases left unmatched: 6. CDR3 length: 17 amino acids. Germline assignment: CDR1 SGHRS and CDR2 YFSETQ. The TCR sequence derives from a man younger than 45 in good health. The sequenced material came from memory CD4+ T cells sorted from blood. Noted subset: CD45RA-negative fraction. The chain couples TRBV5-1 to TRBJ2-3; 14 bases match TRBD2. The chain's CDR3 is CASSLERLAGGVDTQYF. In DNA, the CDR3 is TGCGCCAGCAGCTTGGAACGACTAGCGGGAGGGGTCGATACGCAGTATTTT.